This TCR beta chain comes out of a study of human T cells and chemical hapten exposure. Study-level background: The study traced per-sample TCR yield variation mainly to small differences in pooled library volumes.

The CDR3 is 14 residues long. V was trimmed by 4 bases and J by 6 bases, leaving 17 bases between them. Germline CDR1 reads SGHNT; CDR2 reads YYREEE (reference sequence). The time point is: patch test 3, about 24 weeks after DPC sensitization. Treatment meaning: therapeutic diphenylcyclopropenone sensitization with weekly scalp DPC. Researchers extracted total RNA from unfractionated whole blood. Every donor had alopecia and was 18 to 70 years old; all were suitable for DPC. TCRdb itself ran the RACE reads through MiXCR, one entry per CDR3 protein. The profile shows almost 40,000 distinct CDR3 sequences, 8% to 10% of them singletons. Study-level points and caveats: Sensitizing with DPC caused no change in TCRs above 1 in 1000 frequency. There were significantly more large CDR3 similarity clusters among expanded TCRs than among controls.

This clonotype was seen many times. The target antigen is unknown. The sample was whole blood, taken in connection with sensitization to the hapten diphenylcyclopropenone (DPC). The receptor's source is a man aged 50-60 years with alopecia areata. Some clones in this sample may be carry-over from other donors' samples. The chain has TRBV5-4 and TRBJ2-7; D not certain. CDR3 sequence reads: CASSDKETLGEQYF. The CDR3 bases are TGTGCCAGCAGCGACAAAGAGACCCTAGGCGAGCAGTACTTC. Supplemented by reference TRBV5-4 and TRBJ2-7, the full variable domain reads ETGVTQSPTHLIKTRGQQVTLRCSSQSGHNTVSWYQQALGQGPQFIFQYYREEENGRGNFPPRFSGLQFPNYSSELNVNALELDDSALYLCASSDKETLGEQYFGPGTRLTVT.